Listed below are T cell receptor beta chains from one sample, sequenced in a study of cytomegalovirus exposure and HLA in healthy donors. Profiled with immunoSEQ multiplex PCR; TCRdb holds only in-frame clones, not every one. This table has about 120,000 clones, about 80% appearing once. The sequencing sample was made of PBMCs. These TCRs come from a woman between 35 and 50 years old in good health and CMV-seropositive. The CDR3 runs from the conserved cysteine through the conserved F or W. Each record gives: V gene, clone size, J gene, D gene, CDR3 protein, CDR3 DNA. The D gene is left open where the match is weak. Clone size is not always given. Where it is, it says once, few, many or a class for expanded clones.

v_gene: TRBV5-1; abundance: NA; j_gene: TRBJ1-4; d_gene: TRBD1; CDR3aa: CASRTGGVDEKLFF; CDR3nt: TGCGCCAGCAGGACAGGGGGCGTCGATGAAAAACTGTTTTTT
v_gene: TRBV9; abundance: NA; j_gene: TRBJ2-7; d_gene: TRBD2; CDR3aa: CASSVGTSGTYEQYF; CDR3nt: TGTGCCAGCAGCGTTGGGACTAGCGGTACCTACGAGCAGTACTTC
v_gene: TRBV30; abundance: NA; j_gene: TRBJ2-5; d_gene: NA; CDR3aa: CAWSVNGNWQETQYF; CDR3nt: TGTGCCTGGAGTGTAAACGGGAATTGGCAAGAGACCCAGTACTTC
v_gene: TRBV30; abundance: NA; j_gene: TRBJ1-4; d_gene: TRBD1; CDR3aa: CAWSATGTGEEKLFF; CDR3nt: TGTGCCTGGAGTGCTACCGGGACAGGGGAGGAAAAACTGTTTTTT
v_gene: TRBV30; abundance: NA; j_gene: TRBJ2-7; d_gene: NA; CDR3aa: CAWSSGWDEQYF; CDR3nt: TGTGCCTGGAGTTCAGGGTGGGACGAGCAGTACTTC
v_gene: TRBV6-1; abundance: NA; j_gene: TRBJ2-7; d_gene: TRBD2; CDR3aa: CASSVWTSGSYEQYF; CDR3nt: TGTGCCAGCAGTGTATGGACTAGCGGATCCTACGAGCAGTACTTC
v_gene: TRBV4-3; abundance: NA; j_gene: TRBJ1-2; d_gene: NA; CDR3aa: CASSQEAANYGYTF; CDR3nt: TGCGCCAGCAGCCAAGAGGCAGCTAACTATGGCTACACCTTC
v_gene: TRBV28; abundance: NA; j_gene: TRBJ2-7; d_gene: NA; CDR3aa: CASSIVRGSYEQYF; CDR3nt: TGTGCCAGCAGTATAGTGCGGGGTTCCTACGAGCAGTACTTC
v_gene: TRBV4-1; abundance: NA; j_gene: TRBJ2-1; d_gene: NA; CDR3aa: CASSQILDEQFF; CDR3nt: TGCGCCAGCAGCCAAATTCTCGATGAGCAGTTCTTC
v_gene: TRBV7-9; abundance: NA; j_gene: TRBJ1-4; d_gene: TRBD1; CDR3aa: CASSSMTGGGASNEKLFF; CDR3nt: TGTGCCAGCAGCTCGATGACAGGGGGCGGGGCTTCTAATGAAAAACTGTTTTTT
v_gene: TRBV11-3; abundance: NA; j_gene: TRBJ2-2; d_gene: TRBD2; CDR3aa: CASSPPPLAGVGSTGELFF; CDR3nt: TGTGCCAGCAGTCCGCCCCCTCTAGCGGGAGTGGGAAGCACCGGGGAGCTGTTTTTT
v_gene: TRBV6-1; abundance: NA; j_gene: TRBJ2-7; d_gene: TRBD1; CDR3aa: CASSTGTGFYEQYF; CDR3nt: TGTGCCAGCAGTACCGGGACAGGATTCTACGAGCAGTACTTC
v_gene: TRBV11-2; abundance: NA; j_gene: TRBJ2-3; d_gene: TRBD2; CDR3aa: CASSSPGTREDTQYF; CDR3nt: TGTGCCAGCAGCTCACCCGGGACTAGAGAAGATACGCAGTATTTT
v_gene: TRBV5-6; abundance: NA; j_gene: TRBJ1-1; d_gene: TRBD1; CDR3aa: CASSLANRGGEAFF; CDR3nt: TGTGCCAGCAGCTTGGCCAACAGGGGAGGTGAAGCTTTCTTT
v_gene: TRBV5-4; abundance: NA; j_gene: TRBJ2-3; d_gene: NA; CDR3aa: CASSSLTGTDTQYF; CDR3nt: TGTGCCAGCAGCTCGCTGACAGGCACAGATACGCAGTATTTT
v_gene: TRBV7-3; abundance: few; j_gene: TRBJ2-5; d_gene: TRBD1; CDR3aa: CASSQGQQETQYF; CDR3nt: TGTGCCAGCAGTCAGGGACAGCAAGAGACCCAGTACTTC
v_gene: TRBV4-3; abundance: NA; j_gene: TRBJ1-2; d_gene: TRBD1; CDR3aa: CASSPQGIYGYTF; CDR3nt: TGCGCCAGCAGCCCACAGGGGATCTATGGCTACACCTTC
v_gene: TRBV20-1; abundance: medium-sized; j_gene: TRBJ1-1; d_gene: NA; CDR3aa: CSARPSPAAFF; CDR3nt: TGCAGTGCTAGACCTAGCCCCGCAGCTTTCTTT
v_gene: TRBV7-9; abundance: NA; j_gene: TRBJ1-2; d_gene: TRBD1; CDR3aa: CSSSSGQGPYGYTF; CDR3nt: TGTTCCAGCAGCTCCGGACAGGGTCCCTATGGCTACACCTTC
v_gene: TRBV28; abundance: NA; j_gene: TRBJ2-3; d_gene: TRBD2; CDR3aa: CASSRLAGSDTQYF; CDR3nt: TGTGCCAGCAGTCGACTAGCGGGATCAGATACGCAGTATTTT
v_gene: TRBV5-5; abundance: NA; j_gene: TRBJ2-7; d_gene: TRBD1; CDR3aa: CASSRDSYEQYF; CDR3nt: TGTGCCAGCAGCCGGGACAGCTACGAGCAGTACTTC
v_gene: TRBV7-2; abundance: NA; j_gene: TRBJ2-1; d_gene: NA; CDR3aa: CASSSPTRVFYNEQFF; CDR3nt: TGTGCCAGCAGCTCCCCGACTAGGGTATTCTACAATGAGCAGTTCTTC
v_gene: TRBV30; abundance: NA; j_gene: TRBJ1-6; d_gene: TRBD1; CDR3aa: CAWALGQVGSSYNSPLHF; CDR3nt: TGTGCCTGGGCCCTCGGACAGGTTGGGAGCTCCTATAATTCACCCCTCCACTTT